This T cell receptor beta chain was obtained from a study of spatial heterogeneity in lung cancer. About the research overall: For the average unique TCR and UMI combination, more than 9.5 occurrences appeared in raw reads.

TCR cDNA molecules each had a unique molecular identifier. A single record per CDR3 protein comes from TCRdb applying MiXCR to the 5' RACE reads. The repertoire includes some 39,000 distinct CDR3 sequences, 6.8% of them detected once, and about two fifths sits in the top ten. This CDR3 is 11 amino acids long. V dropped 4 bases and J dropped 0 bases, with 3 bases sitting between them. The germline V gene has CDR1 SQVTM and CDR2 ANQGSEA. This clonotype was observed at least ten times. Regarding time point: sample taken at primary tumor resection. Samples were donated by 72 untreated early-stage non-small cell lung cancer patients. From tumor, nontumor lung or frozen PBMC, whole RNA was taken unsorted for sequencing.

Sequencing was performed on PBMCs, taken at surgery. The clonotype comes from a female donor with early-stage non-small cell lung cancer. The chain is built from TRBV29-1 and TRBJ1-1; no clear D gene. CDR3 DNA: TGCAGCGTTGTGCTGAACACTGAAGCTTTCTTT. Its translation: CSVVLNTEAFF.